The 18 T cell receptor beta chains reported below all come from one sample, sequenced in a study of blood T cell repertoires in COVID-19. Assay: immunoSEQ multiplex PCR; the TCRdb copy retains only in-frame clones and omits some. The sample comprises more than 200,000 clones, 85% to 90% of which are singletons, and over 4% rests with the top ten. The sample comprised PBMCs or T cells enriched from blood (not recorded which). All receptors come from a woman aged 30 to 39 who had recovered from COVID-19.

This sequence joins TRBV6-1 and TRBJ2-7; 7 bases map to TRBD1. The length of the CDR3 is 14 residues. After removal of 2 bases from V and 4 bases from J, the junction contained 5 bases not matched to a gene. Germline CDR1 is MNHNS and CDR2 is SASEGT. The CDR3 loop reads CASSEHRGPYEQYF. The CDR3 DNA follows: TGTGCCAGCAGTGAACACAGGGGCCCTTACGAGCAGTACTTC.

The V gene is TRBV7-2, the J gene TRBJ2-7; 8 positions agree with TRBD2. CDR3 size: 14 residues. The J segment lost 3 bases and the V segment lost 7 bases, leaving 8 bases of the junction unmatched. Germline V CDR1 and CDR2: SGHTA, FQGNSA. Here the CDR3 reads CASTALAEIYEQYF. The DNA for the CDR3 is TGTGCCAGCACCGCACTAGCGGAGATCTACGAGCAGTACTTC.

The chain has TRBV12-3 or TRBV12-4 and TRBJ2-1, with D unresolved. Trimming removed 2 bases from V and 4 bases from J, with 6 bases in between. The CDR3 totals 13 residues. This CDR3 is CASSLSGYNEQFF. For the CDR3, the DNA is TGTGCCAGCAGTTTATCCGGTTACAATGAGCAGTTCTTC.

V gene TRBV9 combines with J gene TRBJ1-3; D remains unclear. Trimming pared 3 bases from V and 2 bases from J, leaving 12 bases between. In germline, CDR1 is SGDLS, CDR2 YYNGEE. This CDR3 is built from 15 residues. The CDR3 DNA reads TGTGCCAGCAGCGCCCTCCAGACTGCTGGAAACACCATATATTTT. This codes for CASSALQTAGNTIYF.

This CDR3 reads CASQVAGDLGAYEQFF. CDR3 nucleotide sequence: TGTGCCAGCCAGGTCGCGGGGGACCTGGGGGCCTACGAGCAGTTCTTC. V is TRBV2 and J is TRBJ2-1, with D perhaps TRBD2 (7 bases). From germline, CDR1 is SNHLY and CDR2 FYNNEI. V dropped 8 bases and J dropped 10 bases, with 27 bases sitting between them. The CDR3 has 16 amino acids.

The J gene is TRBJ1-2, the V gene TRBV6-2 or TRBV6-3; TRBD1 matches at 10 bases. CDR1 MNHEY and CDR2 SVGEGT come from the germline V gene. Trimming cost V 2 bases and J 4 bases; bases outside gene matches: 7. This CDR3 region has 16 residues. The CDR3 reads CASSYRSTGGSYGYTF. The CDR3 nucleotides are TGTGCCAGCAGTTACCGTTCGACAGGGGGCAGCTATGGCTACACCTTC.

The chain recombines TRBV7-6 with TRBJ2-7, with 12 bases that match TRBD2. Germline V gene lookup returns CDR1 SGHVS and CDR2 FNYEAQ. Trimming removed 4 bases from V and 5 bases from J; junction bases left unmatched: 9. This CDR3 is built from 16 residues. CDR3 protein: CASSSLAGGPHDEQYF. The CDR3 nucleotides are TGTGCCAGCAGCTCACTAGCGGGAGGTCCTCACGACGAGCAGTACTTC.

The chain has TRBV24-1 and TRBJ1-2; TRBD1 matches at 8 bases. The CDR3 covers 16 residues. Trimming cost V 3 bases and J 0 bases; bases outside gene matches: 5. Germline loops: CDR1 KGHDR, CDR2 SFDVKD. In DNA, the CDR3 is TGTGCCACCAGTGATACGAAACAGGGGGCTAACTATGGCTACACCTTC. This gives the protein CATSDTKQGANYGYTF.

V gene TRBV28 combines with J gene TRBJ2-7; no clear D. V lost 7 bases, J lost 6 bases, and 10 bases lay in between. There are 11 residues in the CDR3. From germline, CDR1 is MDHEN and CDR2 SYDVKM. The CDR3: CASNIFGEQYF. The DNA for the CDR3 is TGTGCCAGCAACATTTTTGGCGAGCAGTACTTC.

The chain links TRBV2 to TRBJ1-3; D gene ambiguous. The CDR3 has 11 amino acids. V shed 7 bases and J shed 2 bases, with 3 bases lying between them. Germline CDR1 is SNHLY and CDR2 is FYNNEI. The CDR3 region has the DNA TGTGCCAGCATCGCTGGAAACACCATATATTTT. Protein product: CASIAGNTIYF.

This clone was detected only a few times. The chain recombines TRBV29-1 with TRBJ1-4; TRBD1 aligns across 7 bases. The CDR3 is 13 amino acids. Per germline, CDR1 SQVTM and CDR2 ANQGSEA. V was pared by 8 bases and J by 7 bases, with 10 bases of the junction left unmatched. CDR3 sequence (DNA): TGCAGCCACAAGGGGGCGGCGAGTGAAAAACTGTTTTTT. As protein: CSHKGAASEKLFF.

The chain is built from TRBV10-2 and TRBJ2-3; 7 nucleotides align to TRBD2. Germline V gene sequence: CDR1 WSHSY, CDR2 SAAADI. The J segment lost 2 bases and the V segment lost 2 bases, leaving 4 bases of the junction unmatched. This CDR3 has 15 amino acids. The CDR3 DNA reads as TGCGCCAGCAGTGAGGGGGGGGGTCACACAGATACGCAGTATTTT. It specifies CASSEGGGHTDTQYF.

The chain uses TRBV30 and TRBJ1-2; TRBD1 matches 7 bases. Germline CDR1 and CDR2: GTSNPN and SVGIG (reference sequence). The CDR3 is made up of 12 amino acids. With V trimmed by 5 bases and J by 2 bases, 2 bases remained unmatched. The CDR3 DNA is TGTGCCTGGCAACAGGGGAACTATGGCTACACCTTC. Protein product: CAWQQGNYGYTF.

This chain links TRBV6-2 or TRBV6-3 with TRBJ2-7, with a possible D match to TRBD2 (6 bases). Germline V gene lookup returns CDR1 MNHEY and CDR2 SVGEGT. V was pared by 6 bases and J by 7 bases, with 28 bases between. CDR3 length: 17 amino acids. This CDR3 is CASSRDWAGKWAGEQYF. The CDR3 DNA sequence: TGTGCCAGCAGCCGCGACTGGGCGGGGAAATGGGCGGGAGAGCAGTACTTC.

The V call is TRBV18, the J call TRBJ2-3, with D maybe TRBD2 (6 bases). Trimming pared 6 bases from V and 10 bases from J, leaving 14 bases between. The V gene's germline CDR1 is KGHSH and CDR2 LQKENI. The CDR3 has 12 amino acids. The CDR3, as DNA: TGTGCCAGCTCGAGACTAGGGGTCGCGCAGTATTTT. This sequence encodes CASSRLGVAQYF.

CDR3 nucleotides: TGTGCCAGCAGCTTGGGCCAGGGGTATCCTGAGCAGTTCTTC. Its translation is CASSLGQGYPEQFF. This chain links TRBV7-9 with TRBJ2-1, with D tentatively TRBD1 (6 bases). The CDR3 contains 14 residues. Trimming left V 3 bases short and J 9 bases short, with 15 bases between. The germline V gene has CDR1 SEHNR and CDR2 FQNEAQ (reference sequence).

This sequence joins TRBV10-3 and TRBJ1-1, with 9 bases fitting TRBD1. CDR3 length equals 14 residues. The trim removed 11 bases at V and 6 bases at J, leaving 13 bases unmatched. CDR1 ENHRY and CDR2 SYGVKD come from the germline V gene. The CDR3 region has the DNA TGTGCCGTCAACCGGGACAGGGATCTCCCTGAAGCTTTCTTT. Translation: CAVNRDRDLPEAFF.

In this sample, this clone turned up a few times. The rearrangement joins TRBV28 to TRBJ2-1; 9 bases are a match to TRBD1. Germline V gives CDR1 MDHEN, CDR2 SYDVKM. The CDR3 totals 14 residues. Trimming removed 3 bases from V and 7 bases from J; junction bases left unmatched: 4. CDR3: CASSFWDRANEQFF. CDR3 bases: TGTGCCAGCAGTTTTTGGGACAGGGCAAATGAGCAGTTCTTC.